This T cell receptor beta chain derives from a study of blood T cells in healthy people across ages. A J-beta primer mix and a sample-barcoded 5' primer were used in a second PCR of about 7 to 11 cycles. TCRdb ran MiXCR on the 5' RACE reads and lists one entry per CDR3 protein. The table records about 690,000 distinct CDR3 sequences, roughly 43% of them present only once. The CDR3 covers 17 residues. V lost 0 bases and J 1 base, leaving 16 bases between the germline ends. The germline V gene has CDR1 GTSNPN and CDR2 SVGIG (reference sequence). The rearrangement links TRBV30 to TRBJ1-3, with D tentatively TRBD1 (6 bases). This sequence originates from an elderly man in good health. The sample taken for sequencing was blood. The CDR3 region has the DNA TGTGCCTGGAGTGTACGTGGCATTAGGGGGTCTGGAAACACCATATATTTT. It specifies CAWSVRGIRGSGNTIYF.